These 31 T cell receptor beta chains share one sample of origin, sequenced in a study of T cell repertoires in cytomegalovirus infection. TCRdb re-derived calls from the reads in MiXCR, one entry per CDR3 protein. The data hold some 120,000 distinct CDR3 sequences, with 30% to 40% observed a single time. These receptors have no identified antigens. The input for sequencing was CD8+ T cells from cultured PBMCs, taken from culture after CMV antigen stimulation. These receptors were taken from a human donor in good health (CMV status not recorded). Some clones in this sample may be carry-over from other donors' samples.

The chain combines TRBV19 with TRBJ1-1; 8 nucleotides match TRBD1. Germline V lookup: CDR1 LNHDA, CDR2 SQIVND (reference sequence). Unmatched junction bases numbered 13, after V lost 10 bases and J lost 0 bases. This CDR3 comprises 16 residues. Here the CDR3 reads CATLPPRQGMNTEAFF. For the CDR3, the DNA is TGTGCCACCTTACCCCCCCGACAGGGGATGAACACTGAAGCTTTCTTT.

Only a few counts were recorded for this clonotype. The CDR3 sequence is CASSWGTGFEKLFF. For the CDR3, the DNA is TGTGCCAGCAGCTGGGGAACAGGGTTTGAAAAACTGTTTTTT. V and J are TRBV12-3 or TRBV12-4 and TRBJ1-4; possible D gene TRBD1, 6 bases. The CDR3 loop spans 14 amino acids. The germline V and J ends were trimmed by 6 bases and 7 bases, with 15 bases remaining between them.

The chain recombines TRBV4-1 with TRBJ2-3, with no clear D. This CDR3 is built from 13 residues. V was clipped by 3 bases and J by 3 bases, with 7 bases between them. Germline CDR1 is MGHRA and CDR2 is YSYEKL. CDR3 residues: CASSQQGTDTQYF. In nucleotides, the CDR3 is TGCGCCAGCAGCCAGCAAGGTACAGATACGCAGTATTTT.

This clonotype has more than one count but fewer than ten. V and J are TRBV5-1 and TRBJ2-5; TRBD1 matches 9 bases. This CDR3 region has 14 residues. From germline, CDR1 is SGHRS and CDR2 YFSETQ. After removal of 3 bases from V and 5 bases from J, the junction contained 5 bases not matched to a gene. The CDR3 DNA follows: TGCGCCAGCAGCTCGGGACAGGGTGACGAGACCCAGTACTTC. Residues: CASSSGQGDETQYF.

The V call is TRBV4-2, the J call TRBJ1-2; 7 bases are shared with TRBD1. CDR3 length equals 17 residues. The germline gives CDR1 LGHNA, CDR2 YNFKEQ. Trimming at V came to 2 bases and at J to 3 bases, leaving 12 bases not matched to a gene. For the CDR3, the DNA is TGTGCCAGCAGCCAACGAACCGACAGGGATGGTGACTATGGCTACACCTTC. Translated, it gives CASSQRTDRDGDYGYTF.

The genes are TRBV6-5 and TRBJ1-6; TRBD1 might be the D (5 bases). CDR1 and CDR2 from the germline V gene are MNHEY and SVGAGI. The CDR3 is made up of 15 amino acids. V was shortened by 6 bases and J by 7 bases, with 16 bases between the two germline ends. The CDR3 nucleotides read TGTGCCAGCAGCCGATCTCAGGGATGGAATTCACCCCTCCACTTT. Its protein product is CASSRSQGWNSPLHF.

The CDR3 nucleotides are TGTGCCAGCAGCGAGGAGTCCGACTACGAGCAGTACTTC. This codes for CASSEESDYEQYF. This rearrangement joins TRBV7-9 to TRBJ2-7; no definite D call. This CDR3 contains 13 residues. V was shortened by 5 bases and J by 3 bases, with 11 bases between the two germline ends. Germline V lookup: CDR1 SEHNR, CDR2 FQNEAQ (reference sequence).

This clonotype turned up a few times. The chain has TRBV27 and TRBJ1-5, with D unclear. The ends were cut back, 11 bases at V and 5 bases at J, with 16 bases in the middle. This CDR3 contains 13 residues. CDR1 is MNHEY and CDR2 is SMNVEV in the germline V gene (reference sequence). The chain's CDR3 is CAAWRPPHQPQHF. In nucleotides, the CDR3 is TGTGCCGCGTGGCGGCCTCCTCATCAGCCCCAGCATTTT.

The CDR3 region is CASSSVWEQYF. The CDR3 nucleotides read TGTGCCAGCAGCAGCGTTTGGGAGCAGTACTTC. This rearrangement joins TRBV25-1 to TRBJ2-7; D is undetermined. V shed 6 bases and J shed 7 bases, with 10 bases lying between them. This CDR3 is 11 amino acids long. Per germline, CDR1 MGHDK and CDR2 SYGVNS.

The CDR3 protein is CASSPSGAQAVFSGANVLTF. Written as DNA, the CDR3 is TGTGCCAGCAGCCCTAGCGGGGCGCAGGCGGTTTTCTCTGGGGCCAACGTCCTGACTTTC. This sequence joins TRBV9 and TRBJ2-6; 9 nucleotides agree with TRBD2. Germline-derived CDR1 and CDR2 are SGDLS and YYNGEE. The CDR3 has 20 residues. The trim removed 4 bases at V and 0 bases at J, leaving 14 bases unmatched.

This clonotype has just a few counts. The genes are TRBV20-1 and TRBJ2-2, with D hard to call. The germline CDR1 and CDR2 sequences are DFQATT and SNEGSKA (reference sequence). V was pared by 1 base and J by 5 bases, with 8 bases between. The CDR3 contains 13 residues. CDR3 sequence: CSARGRMTGELFF. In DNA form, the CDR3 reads TGCAGTGCTAGAGGACGGATGACCGGGGAGCTGTTTTTT.

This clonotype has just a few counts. Here the CDR3 reads CASSFGLYNEQFF. CDR3 DNA sequence: TGTGCCAGCAGCTTTGGACTTTACAATGAGCAGTTCTTC. The V gene is TRBV7-2, the J gene TRBJ2-1; possible D gene TRBD2, 5 bases. With 3 bases removed from V and 4 bases from J, the gap between germline ends came to 7 bases. The germline V gene has CDR1 SGHTA and CDR2 FQGNSA. The CDR3 has 13 residues. The complete variable domain, with remaining parts taken from reference TRBV7-2 and TRBJ2-1, reads GAGVSQSPSNKVTEKGKDVELRCDPISGHTALYWYRQSLGQGLEFLIYFQGNSAPDKSGLPSDRFSAERTGGSVSTLTIQRTQQEDSAVYLCASSFGLYNEQFFGPGTRLTVL.

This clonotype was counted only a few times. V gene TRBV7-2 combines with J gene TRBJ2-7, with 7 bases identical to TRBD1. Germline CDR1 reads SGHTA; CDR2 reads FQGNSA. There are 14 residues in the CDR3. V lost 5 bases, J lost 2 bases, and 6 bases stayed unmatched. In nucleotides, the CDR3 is TGTGCCAGCAGCCCTACAGGGGTCGCCTACGAGCAGTACTTC. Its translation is CASSPTGVAYEQYF.

In DNA, the CDR3 is TGCAGTGCTAGAGAACCTAATGAGCAGTTCTTC. It translates to CSAREPNEQFF. The chain uses TRBV20-1 and TRBJ2-1, with no clear D. Per the germline V gene, CDR1 is DFQATT and CDR2 is SNEGSKA (reference sequence). The CDR3 runs 11 residues. V was clipped by 0 bases and J by 7 bases, with 4 bases between them.

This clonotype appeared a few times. The CDR3 coding sequence is TGTGCCAGCAGTTTGGCCTACACGCAGTATTTT. Translating it yields CASSLAYTQYF. The chain joins TRBV12-3 or TRBV12-4 to TRBJ2-3; no clear D. This CDR3 has 11 residues. V was cut by 3 bases and J by 9 bases, with 7 bases left in between.

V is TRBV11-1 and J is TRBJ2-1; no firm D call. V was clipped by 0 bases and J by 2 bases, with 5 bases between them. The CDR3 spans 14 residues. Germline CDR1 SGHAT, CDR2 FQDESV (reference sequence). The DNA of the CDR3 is TGTGCCAGCAGCTTAGCGGCGGCCTACAATGAGCAGTTCTTC. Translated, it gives CASSLAAAYNEQFF.

In DNA, the CDR3 is TGTGCCAGCGTGATTGGCGGAGTGGACGAGCAGTTCTTC. It encodes CASVIGGVDEQFF. The gene calls are TRBV11-2 and TRBJ2-1; no clear D gene. In germline, CDR1 is SGHAT, CDR2 FQNNGV. V was pared by 8 bases and J by 10 bases, with 18 bases between. The CDR3 has 13 amino acids.

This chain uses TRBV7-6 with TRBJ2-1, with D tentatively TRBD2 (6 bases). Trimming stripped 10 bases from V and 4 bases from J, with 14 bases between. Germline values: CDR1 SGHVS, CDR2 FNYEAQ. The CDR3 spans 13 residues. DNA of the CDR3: TGTGCCACTACGGAGGGCAGATACAATGAGCAGTTCTTC. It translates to CATTEGRYNEQFF.

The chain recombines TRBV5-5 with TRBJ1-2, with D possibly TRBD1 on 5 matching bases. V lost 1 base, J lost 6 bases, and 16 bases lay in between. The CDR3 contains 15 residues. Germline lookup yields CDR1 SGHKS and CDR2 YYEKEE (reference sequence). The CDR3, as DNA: TGTGCCAGCAGCTTGTCAAGGGGCGGGGGTAATGGCTACACCTTC. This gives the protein CASSLSRGGGNGYTF.

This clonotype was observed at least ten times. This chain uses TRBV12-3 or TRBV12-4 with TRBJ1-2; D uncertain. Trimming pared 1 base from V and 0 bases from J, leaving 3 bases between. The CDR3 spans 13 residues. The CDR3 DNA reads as TGTGCCAGCAGTTTAGGGCCTAACTATGGCTACACCTTC. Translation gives CASSLGPNYGYTF.

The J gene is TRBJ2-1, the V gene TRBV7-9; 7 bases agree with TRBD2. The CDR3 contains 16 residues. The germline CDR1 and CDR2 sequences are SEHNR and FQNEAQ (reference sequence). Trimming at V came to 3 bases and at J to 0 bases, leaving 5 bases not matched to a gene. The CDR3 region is CASSLGGSLSYNEQFF. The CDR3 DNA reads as TGTGCCAGCAGCTTGGGAGGGAGCCTCTCCTACAATGAGCAGTTCTTC.

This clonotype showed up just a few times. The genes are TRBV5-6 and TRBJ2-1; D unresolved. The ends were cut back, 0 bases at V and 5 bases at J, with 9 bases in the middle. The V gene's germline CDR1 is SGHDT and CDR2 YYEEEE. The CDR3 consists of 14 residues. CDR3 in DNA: TGTGCCAGCAGCTTGGGTGGTCGGGACAATGAGCAGTTCTTC. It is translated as CASSLGGRDNEQFF.

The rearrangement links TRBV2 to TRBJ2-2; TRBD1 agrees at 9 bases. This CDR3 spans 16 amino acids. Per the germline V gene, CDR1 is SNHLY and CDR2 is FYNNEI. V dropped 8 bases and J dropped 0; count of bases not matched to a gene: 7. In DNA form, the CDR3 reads TGTGCCAGCGAACCGGGACAGGGACCGAACACCGGGGAGCTGTTTTTT. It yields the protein CASEPGQGPNTGELFF.

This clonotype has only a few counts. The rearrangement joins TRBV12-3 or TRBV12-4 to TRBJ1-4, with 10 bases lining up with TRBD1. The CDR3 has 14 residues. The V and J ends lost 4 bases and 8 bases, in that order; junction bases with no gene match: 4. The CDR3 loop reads CASSSDRGYEKLFF. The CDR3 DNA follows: TGTGCCAGCAGTTCGGACAGGGGGTACGAAAAACTGTTTTTT.

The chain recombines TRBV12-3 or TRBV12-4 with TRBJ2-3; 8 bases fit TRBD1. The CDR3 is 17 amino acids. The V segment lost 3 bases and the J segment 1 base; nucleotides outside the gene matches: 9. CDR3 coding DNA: TGTGCCAGCAGTTTGAAGGCAGGGGGCTTCGGCACAGATACGCAGTATTTT. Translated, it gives CASSLKAGGFGTDTQYF.

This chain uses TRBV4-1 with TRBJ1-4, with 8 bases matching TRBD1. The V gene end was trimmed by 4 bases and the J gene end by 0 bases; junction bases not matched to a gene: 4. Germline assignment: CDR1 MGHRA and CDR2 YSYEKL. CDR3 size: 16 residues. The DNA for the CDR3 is TGCGCCAGCAGCCGCACAGGGGGTACAACTAATGAAAAACTGTTTTTT. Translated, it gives CASSRTGGTTNEKLFF.

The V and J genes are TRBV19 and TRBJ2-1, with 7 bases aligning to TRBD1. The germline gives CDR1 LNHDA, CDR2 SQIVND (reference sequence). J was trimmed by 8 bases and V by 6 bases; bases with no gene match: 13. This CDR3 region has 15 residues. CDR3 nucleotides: TGTGCCAGTAGGGATACAGGGGACCGTTGGGATGAGCAGTTCTTC. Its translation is CASRDTGDRWDEQFF.

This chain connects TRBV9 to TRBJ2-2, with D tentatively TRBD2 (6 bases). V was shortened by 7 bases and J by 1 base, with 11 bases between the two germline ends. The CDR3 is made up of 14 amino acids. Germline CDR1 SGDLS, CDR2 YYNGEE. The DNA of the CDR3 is TGTGCCAGCGGAAACGGGGGGAACACCGGGGAGCTGTTTTTT. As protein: CASGNGGNTGELFF.

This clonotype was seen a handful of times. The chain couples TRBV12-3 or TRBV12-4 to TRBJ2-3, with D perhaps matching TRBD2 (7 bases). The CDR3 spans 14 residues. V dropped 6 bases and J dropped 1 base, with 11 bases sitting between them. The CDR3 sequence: CASSQGGGTDTQYF. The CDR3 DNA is TGTGCCAGCAGCCAAGGGGGGGGCACAGATACGCAGTATTTT.

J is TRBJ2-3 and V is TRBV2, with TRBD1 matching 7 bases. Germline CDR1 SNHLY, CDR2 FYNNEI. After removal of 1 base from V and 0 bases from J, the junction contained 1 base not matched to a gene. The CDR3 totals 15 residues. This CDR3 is CASSEETGSTDTQYF. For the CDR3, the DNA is TGTGCCAGCAGTGAAGAGACAGGGAGCACAGATACGCAGTATTTT.

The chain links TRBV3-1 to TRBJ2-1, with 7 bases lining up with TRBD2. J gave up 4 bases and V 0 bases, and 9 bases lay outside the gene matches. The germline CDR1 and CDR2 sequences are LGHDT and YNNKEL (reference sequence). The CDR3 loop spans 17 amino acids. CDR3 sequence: CASSQDLGLVSYNEQFF. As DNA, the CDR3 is TGTGCCAGCAGCCAAGATCTCGGACTAGTTAGTTACAATGAGCAGTTCTTC.